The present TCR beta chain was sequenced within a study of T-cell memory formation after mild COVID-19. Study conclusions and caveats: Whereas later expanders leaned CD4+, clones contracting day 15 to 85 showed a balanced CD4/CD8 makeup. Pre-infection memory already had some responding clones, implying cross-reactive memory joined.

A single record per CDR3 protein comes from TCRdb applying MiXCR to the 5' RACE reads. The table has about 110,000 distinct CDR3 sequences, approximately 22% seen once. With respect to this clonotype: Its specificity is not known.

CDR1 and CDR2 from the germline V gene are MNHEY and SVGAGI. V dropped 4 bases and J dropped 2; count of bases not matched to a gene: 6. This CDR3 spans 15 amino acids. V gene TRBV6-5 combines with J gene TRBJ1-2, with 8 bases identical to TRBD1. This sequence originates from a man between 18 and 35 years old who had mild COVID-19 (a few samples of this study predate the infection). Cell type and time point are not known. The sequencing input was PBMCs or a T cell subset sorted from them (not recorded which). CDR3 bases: TGTGCCAGCAGTTCCCCGGGACAGGAGAACTATGGCTACACCTTC. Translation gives CASSSPGQENYGYTF.